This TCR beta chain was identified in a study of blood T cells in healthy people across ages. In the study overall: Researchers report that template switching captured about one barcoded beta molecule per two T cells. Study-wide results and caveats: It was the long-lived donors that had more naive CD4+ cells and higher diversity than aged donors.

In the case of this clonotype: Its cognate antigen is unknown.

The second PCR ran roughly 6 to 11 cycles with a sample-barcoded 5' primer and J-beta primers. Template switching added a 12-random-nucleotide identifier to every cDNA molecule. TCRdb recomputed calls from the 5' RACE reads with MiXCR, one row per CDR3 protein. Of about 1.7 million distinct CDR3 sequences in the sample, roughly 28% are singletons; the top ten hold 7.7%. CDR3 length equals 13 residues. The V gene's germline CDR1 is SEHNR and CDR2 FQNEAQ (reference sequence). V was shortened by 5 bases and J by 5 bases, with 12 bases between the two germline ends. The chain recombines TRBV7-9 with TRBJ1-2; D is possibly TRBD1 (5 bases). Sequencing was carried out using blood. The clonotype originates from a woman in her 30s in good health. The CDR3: CASSQEGEYGYTF. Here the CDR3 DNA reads TGTGCCAGCAGCCAAGAAGGGGAGTATGGCTACACCTTC.